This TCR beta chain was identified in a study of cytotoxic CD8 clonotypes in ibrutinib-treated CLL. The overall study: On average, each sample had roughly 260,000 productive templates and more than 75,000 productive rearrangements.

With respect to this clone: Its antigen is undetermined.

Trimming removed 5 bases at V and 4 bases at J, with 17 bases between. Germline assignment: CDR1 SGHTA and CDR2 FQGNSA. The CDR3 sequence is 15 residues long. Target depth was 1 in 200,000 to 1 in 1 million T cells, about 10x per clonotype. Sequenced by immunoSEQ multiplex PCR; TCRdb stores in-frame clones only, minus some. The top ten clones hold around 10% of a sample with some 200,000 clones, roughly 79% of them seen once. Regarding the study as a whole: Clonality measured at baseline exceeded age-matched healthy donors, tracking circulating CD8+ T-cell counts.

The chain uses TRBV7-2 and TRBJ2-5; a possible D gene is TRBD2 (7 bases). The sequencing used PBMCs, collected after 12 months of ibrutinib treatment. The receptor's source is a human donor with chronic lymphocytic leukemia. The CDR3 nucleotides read TGTGCCAGCAGCCCGAACGGGGGGCCGGGAGAGACCCAGTACTTC. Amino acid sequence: CASSPNGGPGETQYF.